The following is a TCR beta chain sequence with its context. This sample is part of a study of T cells in Graves' hyperthyroidism and ophthalmopathy. In germline, CDR1 is KGHDR, CDR2 SFDVKD. The CDR3 runs to 15 residues. Trimming pared 4 bases from V and 0 bases from J, leaving 9 bases between. From RNA transcripts, TCR beta CDR3 regions were amplified. The TCR CDR3 first-round RT-PCR relied on the HTBI primer set. A single record per CDR3 protein comes from TCRdb applying MiXCR to the multiplex PCR reads. This table holds some 560,000 distinct CDR3 sequences, approximately 15% found once. This TCR derives from a woman between 40 and 50 years old with Graves' hyperthyroidism. The sample comprised blood. The chain uses TRBV24-1 and TRBJ1-5; weak D call: TRBD1 (5 bases). The DNA of the CDR3 is TGTGCCACCAGTGACCACAGGAGTAGCAATCAGCCCCAGCATTTT. Translating gives CATSDHRSSNQPQHF.